This T cell receptor (beta chain) was documented in a study of blood T cell repertoires in COVID-19. About the study: From T cells, B-cell-depleted T cells, or PBMCs came the material, which was cDNA or gDNA.

In the original analysis: Reference gene primer amplification yielded estimated nucleated cell counts. Profiling relied on immunoSEQ multiplex PCR, and the TCRdb table lists in-frame clones only, not all of them. For V, J and clone size, that table is used; D and trimming come from the DNA. The data hold hundreds of thousands of clones, with 88% observed a single time. The CDR3 spans 15 residues. Germline assignment: CDR1 SGHRS and CDR2 YFSETQ. V shed 3 bases and J 1 base; nucleotides not matched to a gene: 3. This receptor was taken from a middle-aged woman who had recovered from COVID-19. The gene calls are TRBV5-1 and TRBJ2-7; 11 bases align to TRBD2. The sample taken for sequencing was peripheral blood. This chain's CDR3 is CASSSRTSGSYEQYF. CDR3 bases: TGCGCCAGCAGCTCGCGGACTAGCGGGTCCTACGAGCAGTACTTC.